This record covers a single T cell receptor beta chain. Germline V gene data show CDR1 as SQVTM and CDR2 as ANQGSEA. Between the trimmed V and J ends, which lost 4 bases and 5 bases, there was a span of 12 bases. This CDR3 contains 12 residues. Per the original methods: Amplification from reference gene primers served as the basis for estimated nucleated cell counts. Assay: immunoSEQ multiplex PCR; the TCRdb copy retains only in-frame clones and omits some. The V and J calls and clone size are taken from that table; D and trimming were inferred from the DNA. The data hold some 300,000 clones, with around 90% observed a single time. The data belong to a study of blood T cell repertoires in COVID-19. Study as a whole: Donors in the United States, Italy and Spain gave samples during acute or convalescent COVID-19. Sample material is recorded as cDNA or gDNA derived from T cells, B-cell-depleted T cells, or PBMCs.

The chain employs TRBV29-1 and TRBJ2-7; tentative D call: TRBD2 (5 bases). This clonotype was sampled from a man aged 65 to 85 with acute or convalescent COVID-19. Sequenced sample: peripheral blood. The CDR3 loop is CSVGGAGHEQYF. DNA for the CDR3: TGCAGCGTTGGAGGCGCGGGCCACGAGCAGTACTTC.